These T cell receptor beta chains were read from a single sample in a study of blood T cells in healthy people across ages. TCRdb re-derived calls from the 5' RACE reads in MiXCR, one entry per CDR3 protein. The profile covers about 510,000 distinct CDR3 sequences, with about 25% appearing a single time and about 3.9% taken by the ten largest. These same data were also listed under a study on T cells of mothers and their children.

The sequenced material came from blood. The receptors stem from a boy aged 2 to 9 in good health. CDR3s include the opening cysteine and the closing phenylalanine or tryptophan. The D gene is left open where the match is weak. Clone size is shown for a subset of rows, as once, few, many or a class of expanded clone.

clone size,V gene,J gene,D gene,CDR3 DNA,CDR3 protein
NA,TRBV9,TRBJ1-1,NA,TGTGCCAGCAGCTCATGGGTTTCGGGAGGCGGTGAAGCTTTCTTT,CASSSWVSGGGEAFF
NA,TRBV6-2/TRBV6-3,TRBJ2-5,NA,TGTGCCAGCAGTATAGCTGGGGGCAAGGAGGAGACCCAGTACTTC,CASSIAGGKEETQYF
NA,TRBV18,TRBJ2-7,TRBD1,TGTGCCAGCTCAGCCGGGACAGGGAAGGTGAGGTGGTACGAGCAGTACTTC,CASSAGTGKVRWYEQYF
few,TRBV13,TRBJ2-3,NA,TGTGCCAGCAGCTCTACACCCTCATTTGGGGCCGGCACAGATACGCAGTATTTT,CASSSTPSFGAGTDTQYF
few,TRBV11-2,TRBJ2-7,TRBD1,TGTGCCAGCAGCTTCGGACAGGGTCCCTACGAGCAGTACTTC,CASSFGQGPYEQYF
few,TRBV29-1,TRBJ2-2,NA,TGCAGCGTTGATGGCGCAGGGCCGGAGGCTGGGGAGCTGTTTTTT,CSVDGAGPEAGELFF
NA,TRBV12-3/TRBV12-4,TRBJ2-5,TRBD2,TGTGCCAGCAGTTTAATATCGACTAGCGGGGGACCCGGGGTAGAGACCCAGTACTTC,CASSLISTSGGPGVETQYF
few,TRBV27,TRBJ1-2,TRBD1,TGTGCCAGCAGTCCCCAGGGGGCTAACTATGGCTACACCTTC,CASSPQGANYGYTF
many,TRBV6-5,TRBJ2-3,TRBD2,TGTGCCAGCAGTTATGAGCGGGGGGGCCCTTGGGCCACAGATACGCAGTATTTT,CASSYERGGPWATDTQYF
few,TRBV7-9,TRBJ2-1,NA,TGTGCCAGCAGCCAAGCGGGCGATGAGCAGTTCTTC,CASSQAGDEQFF